One sample yielded the 3 T cell receptor beta chains listed below, sequenced in a study of T cells in Graves' hyperthyroidism and ophthalmopathy. Amplified regions were TCR beta CDR3 sequences from RNA transcripts. Carried out on the TCR CDR3, a first-round RT-PCR used the HTBI primer set. MiXCR was run by TCRdb on the multiplex PCR reads, yielding one entry per CDR3 protein. Among 450,000 to 550,000 distinct CDR3 sequences listed, roughly a quarter were seen once. The sequenced material came from blood. These receptors were taken from a woman aged 25 to 39 with Graves' ophthalmopathy.

The V call is TRBV28, the J call TRBJ1-1; 8 nucleotides line up with TRBD1. This CDR3 has 12 amino acids. V trimming: 4 bases; J trimming: 7 bases; junction bases outside the gene matches: 2. In germline, CDR1 is MDHEN, CDR2 SYDVKM. The CDR3 DNA sequence: TGTGCCAGCAGTTGGGGGACAGGTGAAGCTTTCTTT. Translating it yields CASSWGTGEAFF.

At least ten counts were recorded for this clonotype. The chain employs TRBV12-3 or TRBV12-4 and TRBJ1-1; D call uncertain. V was pared by 3 bases and J by 5 bases, with 13 bases between. There are 14 residues in the CDR3. CDR3 amino acids: CASSLRQAATEAFF. In DNA form, the CDR3 reads TGTGCCAGCAGTTTGCGGCAGGCAGCGACTGAAGCTTTCTTT.

This clonotype has ten or more counts. The V gene is TRBV6-5, the J gene TRBJ1-1, with D unresolved. The CDR3 is 13 residues long. Germline CDR1 and CDR2: MNHEY and SVGAGI. Trimming shortened V by 5 bases and J by 9 bases, and 16 bases separated the two germline ends. CDR3 loop: CASSRGPVMQAFF. Written as DNA, the CDR3 is TGTGCCAGCAGTAGAGGACCGGTTATGCAAGCTTTCTTT.